This TCR beta chain originates from a study of T cell changes during pregnancy in multiple sclerosis. Profiled with immunoSEQ multiplex PCR; TCRdb holds only in-frame clones, not every one. The sample records about 69,000 clones, roughly 90% being singletons. The CDR3 extends over 18 amino acids. The sequences come from CD4+ T cells from peripheral blood mononuclear cells, collected in the third trimester of pregnancy. This sequence originates from a female donor in good health, enrolled as a control in a pregnancy study. This chain uses TRBV12-2 with TRBJ2-2; the D call in the table, TRBD1, was not verified against the DNA. TRBV12-2 is a pseudogene. CDR3 residues: CASRLVRTGATNTGELFF. CDR3 nucleotide sequence: TGTGCAAGTCGCTTAGTTCGGACAGGGGCTACTAACACCGGGGAGCTGTTTTTT.